The 8 T cell receptor beta chains listed next were all sequenced from one sample in a study of control samples from healthy donors and cancer patients. The method was immunoSEQ multiplex PCR; TCRdb's version includes in-frame clones alone and lacks a portion of them. The top ten hold around 2.5% of the sample, which has 100,000 to 150,000 clones, approximately 92% seen once. The specimen was blood. The receptors originated from a man in his forties in good health.

The chain recombines TRBV18 with TRBJ1-2; D gene unclear. CDR3 length equals 14 residues. The germline V and J ends were trimmed by 0 bases and 5 bases, with 10 bases remaining between them. CDR1 and CDR2 from the germline V gene are KGHSH and LQKENI. CDR3 region: CASSPPSHGYGYTF. CDR3 sequence (DNA): TGTGCCAGCTCACCACCGAGTCATGGATATGGCTACACCTTC.

CDR3 sequence: CASSERHDGELFF. CDR3 DNA sequence: TGTGCCAGCAGTGAACGGCACGACGGGGAGCTGTTTTTT. The chain employs TRBV25-1 and TRBJ2-2, with no clear D. Germline V gives CDR1 MGHDK, CDR2 SYGVNS. The CDR3 extends over 13 amino acids. V shed 2 bases and J shed 7 bases, with 8 bases lying between them.

This clone was picked up one time. The J gene is TRBJ2-3, the V gene TRBV11-2; maybe TRBD2 (7 bases). Trimming stripped 7 bases from V and 1 base from J, with 15 bases between. CDR3 length: 15 residues. In germline, CDR1 is SGHAT, CDR2 FQNNGV. This chain's CDR3 is CASTLGGLGTDTQYF. The CDR3 nucleotides are TGTGCCAGCACCTTGGGGGGGCTTGGCACAGATACGCAGTATTTT.

This clone came up a few times. Distinct nucleotide sequences in the sample also encode this CDR3. The chain has TRBV7-3 and TRBJ2-5, with a weak D call TRBD1 (6 bases). The germline V and J ends were trimmed by 5 bases and 1 base, with 11 bases remaining between them. Germline V gene lookup returns CDR1 SGHTA and CDR2 FQGTGA. The length of the CDR3 is 14 residues. The CDR3 nucleotides are TGTGCCAGCAGCCCGACAGGTCTCCAAGAGACCCAGTACTTC. This gives the protein CASSPTGLQETQYF.

This clone was observed once. A read error may produce the germline difference seen at one junction end. V is TRBV7-2 and J is TRBJ2-3, with TRBD2 identical over 11 bases. CDR1 and CDR2 (germline): SGHTA, FQGNSA. This CDR3 contains 15 residues. The CDR3 coding sequence is TGTGCCAGCAGCATAGCGGGGGGGCGGGAAGATACGCAGTATTTT. Amino acids: CASSIAGGREDTQYF. Supplemented by reference TRBV7-2 and TRBJ2-3, the full variable domain reads GAGVSQSPSNKVTEKGKDVELRCDPISGHTALYWYRQSLGQGLEFLIYFQGNSAPDKSGLPSDRFSAERTGGSVSTLTIQRTQQEDSAVYLCASSIAGGREDTQYFGPGTRLTVL.

For the CDR3, the DNA is TGTGCCAGTAGTTCGGGGGCAGCGGGGAACTATGGCTACACCTTC. This translates into CASSSGAAGNYGYTF. The chain combines TRBV19 with TRBJ1-2; maybe TRBD1 (6 bases). CDR1 LNHDA and CDR2 SQIVND come from the germline V gene (reference sequence). Trimming removed 5 bases from V and 2 bases from J, with 15 bases in between. The CDR3 consists of 15 residues.

V and J are TRBV18 and TRBJ1-2, with D unresolved. The CDR3 spans 15 residues. Trimming cost V 3 bases and J 2 bases, with 13 bases left between them. Per germline, CDR1 KGHSH and CDR2 LQKENI. The CDR3 protein is CASSPTGSENYGYTF. The CDR3 DNA sequence: TGTGCCAGCTCACCCACGGGTTCGGAGAACTATGGCTACACCTTC.

The chain joins TRBV3-1 (or the pseudogene TRBV3-2) to TRBJ1-2; the D is unclear. The CDR3 spans 15 residues. The V and J ends lost 6 bases and 2 bases respectively, with 16 bases between them. Germline CDR1 reads LGHDT; CDR2 reads YNNKEL (reference sequence). The CDR3 region has the DNA TGTGCCAGCAGTCAGTGGACGGGTAGCAACTATGGCTACACCTTC. Its translation: CASSQWTGSNYGYTF.